Here is one TCR beta chain with its context. Its antigen is not identified. The data are from a study of shared clonotypes between healthy human individuals. The assay was carried out at the deep level. Researchers divided each subset's genomic DNA evenly across several immunoSEQ plates. The assay was immunoSEQ multiplex PCR, and TCRdb's table has in-frame clones only and misses some. The sample carries just under 350,000 clones, over 70% recorded once. General study findings and limits: Non-shared clonotypes had lower generation probabilities than those shared by all four donors.

The CDR3 is made up of 16 amino acids. Germline V lookup: CDR1 SGHVS, CDR2 FNYEAQ. V shed 4 bases and J 5 bases; nucleotides not matched to a gene: 9. Specimen: memory CD4+ T cells sorted from blood. Subset meaning: CD45RA-negative fraction. This clonotype originated in a man aged 25 to 45 in good health. The chain uses TRBV7-6 and TRBJ2-5, with 11 positions matching TRBD2. This CDR3 reads CASSSTSGIGGETQYF. DNA for the CDR3: TGTGCCAGCAGCTCGACTAGCGGGATTGGGGGGGAGACCCAGTACTTC.